A selection of T cell receptor beta chains follows, all from one sample in a study of blood T cell repertoires in COVID-19. TCRdb's copy holds only in-frame clones and misses some; the assay was immunoSEQ multiplex PCR. Of some 150,000 clones in the sample, approximately 84% were seen once. The specimen was peripheral blood. Source of these receptors: a human donor with acute or convalescent COVID-19. The donor label of this sample is uncertain. Each CDR3 is given with its conserved first and last residue.

V gene	J gene	CDR3 protein
TRBV7-6	TRBJ2-5	CASSWALAGGLETQYF
TRBV5-1	TRBJ2-2	CASSFLSGGGTGELFF
TRBV28	TRBJ1-1	CASAVGLGTEAFF
TRBV7-9	TRBJ1-1	CASSLYGLTGDTEAFF
TRBV4-2	TRBJ2-7	CASSQDQGTFSYEQYF
TRBV18	TRBJ2-7	CASSPPLAGSYEQYF
TRBV19	TRBJ2-2	CATVTGPNTGELFF
TRBV6-1	TRBJ2-3	CASSEDGTSGEITDTQYF
TRBV25-1	TRBJ1-1	CASSEWGRNTEAFF
TRBV6-5	TRBJ2-3	CASAPTTTDTQYF
TRBV11-2	TRBJ1-1	CASRLDRVGAFF
TRBV7-2	TRBJ1-1	CASSLVGIPESTEAFF
TRBV5-1	TRBJ2-7	CASRGGREGEQYF
TRBV23-1	TRBJ2-7	CASSRAGSRGGTYEQYF